This record covers a single TCR beta chain. Its cognate antigen is unknown. The data belong to a study of cytomegalovirus exposure and HLA in healthy donors. V lost 8 bases to trimming and J lost 10 bases; unmatched junction nucleotides: 6. The CDR3 has 13 amino acids. CDR1 SGHAT and CDR2 FQNNGV come from the germline V gene. Study-wide results and caveats: Later analysis demonstrated an association between a missense DCLRE1C variant and TCR beta V- and J-gene trimming. Earlier results showed most TCR beta V segments being productive about 90% or about 30% of the time. By a later analysis, the bulk of CMV-associated TCR beta chains appeared HLA-restricted. Donor immune exposure was known only as CMV serostatus.

In the PCR, 60 Vbeta and 13 Jbeta primers were used. Produced via immunoSEQ multiplex PCR; TCRdb's table is partial and in-frame only. Its table lists around 190,000 clones. The chain uses TRBV11-2 and TRBJ1-4; 11 bases fit TRBD1. Sequences were obtained from PBMCs. This receptor was taken from a woman aged 25 to 39 in good health and CMV-seropositive. CDR3 residues: CASGDRGFGKLFF. The DNA of the CDR3 is TGTGCCAGCGGGGACAGGGGGTTTGGAAAACTGTTTTTT.